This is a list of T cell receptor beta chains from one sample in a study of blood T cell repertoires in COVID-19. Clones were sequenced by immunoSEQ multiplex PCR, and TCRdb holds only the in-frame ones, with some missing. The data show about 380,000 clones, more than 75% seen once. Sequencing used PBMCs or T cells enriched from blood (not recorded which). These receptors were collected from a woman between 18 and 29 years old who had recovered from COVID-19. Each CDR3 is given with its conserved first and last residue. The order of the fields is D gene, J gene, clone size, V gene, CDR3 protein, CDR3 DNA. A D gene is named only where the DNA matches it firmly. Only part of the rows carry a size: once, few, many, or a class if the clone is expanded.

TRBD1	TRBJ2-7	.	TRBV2	CASRQDRGSSYEQYF	TGTGCCAGCAGGCAGGACAGGGGGTCCTCCTACGAGCAGTACTTC
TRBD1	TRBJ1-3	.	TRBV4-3	CASSQDRGPGNTIYF	TGCGCCAGCAGCCAAGACAGGGGGCCTGGAAACACCATATATTTT
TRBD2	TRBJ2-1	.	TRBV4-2	CASSQQWGLAGSSYNEQFF	TGTGCCAGCAGCCAGCAGTGGGGACTAGCGGGGAGCTCCTACAATGAGCAGTTCTTC
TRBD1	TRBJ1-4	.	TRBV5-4	CASSLTGGGEKLFF	TGTGCCAGCAGCTTAACAGGGGGGGGTGAAAAACTGTTTTTT
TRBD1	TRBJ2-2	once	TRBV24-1	CATSDPNRGLVTGELFF	TGTGCCACCAGTGACCCAAACAGGGGGCTCGTCACCGGGGAGCTGTTTTTT
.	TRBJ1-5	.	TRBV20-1	CSGQFNQPQHF	TGCAGCGGACAGTTTAATCAGCCCCAGCATTTT
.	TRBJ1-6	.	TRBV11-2	CASSLGRWGVNSPLHF	TGTGCCAGCAGCTTAGGGCGCTGGGGCGTGAATTCACCCCTCCACTTT
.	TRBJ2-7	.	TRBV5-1	CASRIHTAYEQYF	TGCGCCAGCAGGATTCACACCGCCTACGAGCAGTACTTC
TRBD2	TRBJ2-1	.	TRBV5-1	CASSLAGLAGGGEQFF	TGCGCCAGCAGCTTGGCGGGACTAGCGGGGGGTGGTGAGCAGTTCTTC
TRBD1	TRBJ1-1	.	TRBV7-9	CASSHFDRGEPEAFF	TGTGCCAGCAGCCACTTTGACAGGGGCGAACCTGAAGCTTTCTTT
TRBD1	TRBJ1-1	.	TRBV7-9	CASSPRQGALNTEAFF	TGTGCCAGCAGCCCGAGACAGGGGGCTCTGAACACTGAAGCTTTCTTT
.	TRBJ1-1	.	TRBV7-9	CASSWSEVGTEAFF	TGTGCCAGCAGCTGGAGCGAGGTTGGCACTGAAGCTTTCTTT
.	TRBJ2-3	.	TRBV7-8	CASSLSHTDTQYF	TGTGCCAGCAGCTTATCCCACACAGATACGCAGTATTTT
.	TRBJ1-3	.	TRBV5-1	CASSLGGTSGNTIYF	TGCGCCAGCAGCTTGGGTGGGACTTCTGGAAACACCATATATTTT
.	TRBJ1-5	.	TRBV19	CASSSGGLRTPQHF	TGTGCCAGTAGTAGCGGGGGTCTCAGGACGCCCCAGCATTTT
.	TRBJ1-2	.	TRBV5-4	CASSDSNYGYTF	TGTGCCAGCAGCGACAGTAACTATGGCTACACCTTC
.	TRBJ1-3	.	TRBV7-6	CASSLAEPKWGNTIYF	TGTGCCAGCAGCTTAGCGGAGCCCAAATGGGGAAACACCATATATTTT
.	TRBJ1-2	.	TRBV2	CASEDSLGHGYTF	TGTGCCAGCGAGGACAGCTTGGGACATGGCTACACCTTC
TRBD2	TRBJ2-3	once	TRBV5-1	CASSPRGGTDTQYF	TGCGCCAGCAGTCCACGGGGGGGTACAGATACGCAGTATTTT
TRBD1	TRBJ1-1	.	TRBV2	CASSLTGVWSTEAFF	TGTGCCAGCAGTTTGACAGGGGTGTGGAGCACTGAAGCTTTCTTT
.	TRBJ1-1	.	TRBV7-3	CASSLSGANTEAFF	TGTGCCAGCAGCTTAAGTGGGGCGAACACTGAAGCTTTCTTT
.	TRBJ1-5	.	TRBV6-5	CASSYLGDNQPQHF	TGTGCCAGCAGTTATCTAGGGGACAATCAGCCCCAGCATTTT
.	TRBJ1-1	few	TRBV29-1	CSVDRQGRAEAFF	TGCAGCGTTGATCGGCAGGGGCGAGCTGAAGCTTTCTTT
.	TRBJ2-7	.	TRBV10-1	CASSGDTAYEQYF	TGCGCCAGCAGTGGCGACACCGCATACGAGCAGTACTTC
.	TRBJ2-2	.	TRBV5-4	CASSSQRAGELFF	TGTGCCAGCAGCTCACAGAGGGCCGGGGAGCTGTTTTTT
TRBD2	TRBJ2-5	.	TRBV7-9	CASSFIAGVRKETQYF	TGTGCCAGCAGCTTCATAGCGGGGGTACGCAAAGAGACCCAGTACTTC
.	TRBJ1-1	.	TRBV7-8	CASSLGQRLMNTEAFF	TGTGCCAGCAGCCTAGGACAGAGACTTATGAACACTGAAGCTTTCTTT
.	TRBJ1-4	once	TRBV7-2	CASSFGTKEKLFF	TGTGCCAGCAGCTTCGGGACAAAAGAAAAACTGTTTTTT
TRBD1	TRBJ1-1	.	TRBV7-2	CASSLFGTGGRTEAFF	TGTGCCAGCAGCTTATTCGGGACAGGGGGTCGGACTGAAGCTTTCTTT
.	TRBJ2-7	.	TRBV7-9	CASSWGTGYYEQYF	TGTGCCAGCAGCTGGGGAACAGGGTACTACGAGCAGTACTTC
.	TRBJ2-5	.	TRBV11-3	CASSSQGMDGETQYF	TGTGCCAGCAGCTCCCAGGGGATGGACGGGGAGACCCAGTACTTC